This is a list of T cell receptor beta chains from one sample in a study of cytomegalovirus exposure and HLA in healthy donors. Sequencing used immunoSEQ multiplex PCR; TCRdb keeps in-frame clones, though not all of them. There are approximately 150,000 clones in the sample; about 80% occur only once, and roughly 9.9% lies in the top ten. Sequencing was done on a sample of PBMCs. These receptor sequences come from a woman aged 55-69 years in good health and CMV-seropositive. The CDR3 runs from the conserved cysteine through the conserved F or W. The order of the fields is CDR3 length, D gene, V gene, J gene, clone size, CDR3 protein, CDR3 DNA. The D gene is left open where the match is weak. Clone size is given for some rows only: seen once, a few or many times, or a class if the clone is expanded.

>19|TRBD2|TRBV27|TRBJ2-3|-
CASSLPLAGGNVCTDTQYF
TGTGCCAGCAGTTTACCACTAGCGGGAGGGAATGTGTGCACAGATACGCAGTATTTT
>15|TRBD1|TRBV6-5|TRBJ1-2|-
CASSAGDRVFYGYTF
TGTGCCAGCAGTGCAGGGGACAGGGTCTTCTATGGCTACACCTTC
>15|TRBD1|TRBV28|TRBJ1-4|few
CASGTGGVSWEKLFF
TGTGCCAGCGGGACAGGGGGCGTCTCTTGGGAAAAACTGTTTTTT
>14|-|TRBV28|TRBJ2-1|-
CASSGGGNYDEQFF
TGTGCCAGCAGCGGGGGAGGCAATTATGATGAGCAGTTCTTC
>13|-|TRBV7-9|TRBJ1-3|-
CASSSYSGNTIYF
TGTGCCAGCAGCTCTTACTCTGGAAACACCATATATTTT
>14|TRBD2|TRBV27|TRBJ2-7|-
CASSQREGLYEQYF
TGTGCCAGCAGCCAGCGGGAGGGCCTCTACGAGCAGTACTTC
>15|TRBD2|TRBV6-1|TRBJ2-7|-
CASRAGTSGTYEQYF
TGTGCCAGCAGAGCCGGGACTAGCGGGACCTACGAGCAGTACTTC
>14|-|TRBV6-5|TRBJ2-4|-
CASSYRNPGDIQYF
TGTGCCAGCAGTTACCGCAATCCAGGGGACATTCAGTACTTC
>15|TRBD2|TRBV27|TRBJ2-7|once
CASSYTAGGGYEQYF
TGTGCCAGCAGTTATACAGCGGGAGGGGGGTACGAGCAGTACTTC
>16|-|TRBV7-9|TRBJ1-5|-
CASSLGVATGNQPQHF
TGTGCCAGCAGCCTGGGAGTCGCGACGGGCAATCAGCCCCAGCATTTT
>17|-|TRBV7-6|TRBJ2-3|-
CASSQGVWGLDTDTQYF
TGTGCCAGCAGCCAAGGGGTGTGGGGGCTGGACACAGATACGCAGTATTTT
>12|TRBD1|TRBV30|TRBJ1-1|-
CAWKDRGTEAFF
TGTGCCTGGAAGGACAGGGGGACTGAAGCTTTCTTT
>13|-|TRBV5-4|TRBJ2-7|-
CASSLDRESEQYF
TGTGCCAGCAGCTTGGACAGGGAATCTGAGCAGTACTTC
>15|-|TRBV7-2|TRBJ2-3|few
CASSLGVAFPDTQYF
TGTGCCAGCAGCTTAGGGGTAGCGTTCCCAGATACGCAGTATTTT
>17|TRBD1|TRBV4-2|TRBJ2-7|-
CASSQVRGTGGSYEQYF
TGTGCCAGCAGCCAAGTAAGAGGGACAGGGGGCTCCTACGAGCAGTACTTC
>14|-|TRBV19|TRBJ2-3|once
CASSLGQPTDTQYF
TGTGCCAGTAGTCTCGGACAGCCCACAGATACGCAGTATTTT
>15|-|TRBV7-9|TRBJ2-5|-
CASSFWTAYQETQYF
TGTGCCAGCAGCTTCTGGACAGCCTATCAAGAGACCCAGTACTTC
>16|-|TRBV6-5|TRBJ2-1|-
CASSYEGRFPYNEQFF
TGTGCCAGCAGTTACGAGGGGAGGTTCCCCTACAATGAGCAGTTCTTC
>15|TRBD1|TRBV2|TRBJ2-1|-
CASRLRTGGNNEQFF
TGTGCCAGCAGGCTAAGAACAGGGGGGAACAATGAGCAGTTCTTC
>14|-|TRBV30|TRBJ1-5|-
CACNGKRGNQPQHF
TGTGCCTGCAACGGCAAACGGGGCAATCAGCCCCAGCATTTT
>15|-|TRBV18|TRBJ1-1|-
CASSPRGEVGPEAFF
TGTGCCAGCTCACCACGCGGGGAGGTTGGGCCTGAAGCTTTCTTT
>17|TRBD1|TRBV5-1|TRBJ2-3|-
CASSWIPGQLSTDTQYF
TGCGCCAGCAGCTGGATCCCGGGACAGTTAAGCACAGATACGCAGTATTTT
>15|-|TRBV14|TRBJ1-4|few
CASSPNWGLQEKLFF
TGTGCCAGCAGCCCAAACTGGGGGCTTCAGGAAAAACTGTTTTTT
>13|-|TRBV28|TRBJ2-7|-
CASSRSGSYEQYF
TGTGCCAGCAGTCGAAGCGGGTCCTACGAGCAGTACTTC
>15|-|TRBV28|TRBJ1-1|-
CASSLRGTRSTEAFF
TGTGCCAGCAGTTTAAGGGGGACTAGGTCCACTGAAGCTTTCTTT
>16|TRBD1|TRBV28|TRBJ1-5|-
CASSTTRQGSNQPQHF
TGTGCCAGCAGTACGACTCGACAGGGTAGCAATCAGCCCCAGCATTTT
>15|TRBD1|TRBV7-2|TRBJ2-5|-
CASSLAATGKETQYF
TGTGCCAGCAGCCTCGCCGCGACAGGGAAAGAGACCCAGTACTTC
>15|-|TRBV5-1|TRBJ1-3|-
CASSLSGSSGNTIYF
TGCGCCAGCAGCTTGTCCGGGAGCTCTGGAAACACCATATATTTT